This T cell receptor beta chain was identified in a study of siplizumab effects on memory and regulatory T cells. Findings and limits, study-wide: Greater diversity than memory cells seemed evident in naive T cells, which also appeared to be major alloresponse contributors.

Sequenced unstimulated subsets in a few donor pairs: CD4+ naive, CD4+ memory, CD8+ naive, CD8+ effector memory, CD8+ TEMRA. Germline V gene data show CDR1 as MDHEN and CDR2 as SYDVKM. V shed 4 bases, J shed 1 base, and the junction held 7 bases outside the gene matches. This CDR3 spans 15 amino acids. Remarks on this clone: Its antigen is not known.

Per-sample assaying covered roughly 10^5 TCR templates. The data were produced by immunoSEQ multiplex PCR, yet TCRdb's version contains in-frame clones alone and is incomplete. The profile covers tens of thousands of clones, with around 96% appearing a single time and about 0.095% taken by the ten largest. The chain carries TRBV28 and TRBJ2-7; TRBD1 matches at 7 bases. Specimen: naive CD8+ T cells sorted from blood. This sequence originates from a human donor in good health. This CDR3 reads CASSSSEGASYEQYF. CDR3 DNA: TGTGCCAGCAGTTCGTCCGAGGGGGCGTCCTACGAGCAGTACTTC. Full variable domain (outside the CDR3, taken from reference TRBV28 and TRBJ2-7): DVKVTQSSRYLVKRTGEKVFLECVQDMDHENMFWYRQDPGLGLRLIYFSYDVKMKEKGDIPEGYSVSREKKERFSLILESASTNQTSMYLCASSSSEGASYEQYFGPGTRLTVT.